These 29 T cell receptor beta chains were all obtained from the same sample, sequenced in a study of neoadjuvant anti-PD-1 for oral cavity cancer. The table came from immunoSEQ multiplex PCR; TCRdb's copy has only in-frame clones and leaves some out. Here the sample spans around 18,000 clones, approximately 70% being singletons. This specimen was PBMCs, taken before nivolumab (anti-PD-1) treatment. Receptor source: a person aged 35-80 years with oral cavity squamous cell carcinoma.

This clone was counted only a few times. The V and J genes are TRBV19 and TRBJ1-5; unclear D gene. This CDR3 has 14 amino acids. V shed 8 bases and J shed 1 base, with 12 bases lying between them. CDR1 and CDR2 from the germline V gene are LNHDA and SQIVND (reference sequence). The CDR3 protein is CASGFAGSNQPQHF. DNA for the CDR3: TGTGCCAGTGGGTTTGCGGGGAGCAATCAGCCCCAGCATTTT. The whole variable domain, remainder taken from reference TRBV19 and TRBJ1-5, is DGGITQSPKYLFRKEGQNVTLSCEQNLNHDAMYWYRQDPGQGLRLIYYSQIVNDFQKGDIAEGYSVSREKKESFPLTVTSAQKNPTAFYLCASGFAGSNQPQHFGDGTRLSIL.

V gene TRBV5-1 combines with J gene TRBJ2-7, with TRBD2 identical over 10 bases. Looked up from germline, CDR1 is SGHRS and CDR2 is YFSETQ. Trimming took 2 bases from V and 4 from J; bases not matched to a gene: 6. The CDR3 covers 15 residues. CDR3 DNA: TGCGCCAGCAGCTTACAGCGGGAGGGCCCGTACGAGCAGTACTTC. This encodes CASSLQREGPYEQYF.

The chain has TRBV30 and TRBJ1-5; unclear D gene. Germline assignment: CDR1 GTSNPN and CDR2 SVGIG (reference sequence). The germline V and J ends were trimmed by 0 bases and 1 base, with 10 bases remaining between them. The CDR3 extends over 15 amino acids. CDR3 in amino acids: CAWSVPGLSNQPQHF. The CDR3 DNA sequence: TGTGCCTGGAGTGTACCCGGCTTGAGCAATCAGCCCCAGCATTTT.

V gene TRBV7-8 combines with J gene TRBJ1-5, with TRBD1 identical over 8 bases. Trimming cost V 1 base and J 4 bases; bases outside gene matches: 9. Per germline, CDR1 SGHVS and CDR2 FQNEAQ. The CDR3 covers 17 residues. CDR3 nucleotides: TGTGCCAGCAGCTTAGTAAGACAGGGGATAACTAATCAGCCCCAGCATTTT. This translates into CASSLVRQGITNQPQHF. The full variable domain, in which reference TRBV7-8 and TRBJ1-5 provide the parts outside the CDR3, is GAGVSQSPRYKVAKRGQDVALRCDPISGHVSLFWYQQALGQGPEFLTYFQNEAQLDKSGLPSDRFFAERPEGSVSTLKIQRTQQEDSAVYLCASSLVRQGITNQPQHFGDGTRLSIL.

The CDR3 sequence is CASSRTPSGSSYNEQFF. CDR3 in DNA: TGCGCCAGCAGCCGAACCCCTAGCGGGAGCTCCTACAATGAGCAGTTCTTC. This rearrangement joins TRBV4-1 to TRBJ2-1, with 10 bases lining up with TRBD2. The CDR3 contains 17 residues. CDR1 is MGHRA and CDR2 is YSYEKL in the germline V gene. After removal of 4 bases from V and 0 bases from J, the junction contained 6 bases not matched to a gene.

The rearrangement uses TRBV30 and TRBJ2-1; D might be TRBD1 or TRBD2, each matching 5 bases. V was clipped by 3 bases and J by 0 bases, with 12 bases between them. The CDR3 totals 15 residues. Germline-derived CDR1 and CDR2 are GTSNPN and SVGIG (reference sequence). Here the CDR3 DNA reads TGTGCCTGGAGGGACCGAGGGGCCTCCTACAATGAGCAGTTCTTC. Protein: CAWRDRGASYNEQFF.

In this sample, this clone turned up a few times. The genes are TRBV7-2 and TRBJ1-2; TRBD1 matches at 9 bases. Trimming at V came to 1 base and at J to 8 bases, leaving 11 bases not matched to a gene. Germline V gene lookup returns CDR1 SGHTA and CDR2 FQGNSA. The CDR3 spans 16 residues. The CDR3 protein is CASSLGGSGTGHGYTF. The CDR3, as DNA: TGTGCCAGCAGCTTAGGGGGGTCCGGGACAGGGCACGGCTACACCTTC.

The rearrangement joins TRBV7-6 to TRBJ2-7; TRBD1 or TRBD2 may be the D gene (5 bases each). V lost 1 base to trimming and J lost 4 bases, with 8 bases between them. Germline CDR1 reads SGHVS; CDR2 reads FNYEAQ. CDR3 length: 13 amino acids. The CDR3 sequence is CASSLVWGYEQYF. The CDR3 nucleotides read TGTGCCAGCAGCTTAGTTTGGGGGTACGAGCAGTACTTC.

CDR3 residues: CASSLAGQNEKLFF. CDR3 DNA sequence: TGCGCCAGCAGCCTTGCGGGACAGAATGAAAAACTGTTTTTT. V and J are TRBV5-1 and TRBJ1-4; 7 bases are a match to TRBD1. CDR3 length: 14 residues. The germline V gene encodes CDR1 SGHRS and CDR2 YFSETQ. After removal of 4 bases from V and 5 bases from J, the junction contained 5 bases not matched to a gene.

This chain uses TRBV7-2 with TRBJ2-2; 7 bases align to TRBD1. Germline loops: CDR1 SGHTA, CDR2 FQGNSA. The CDR3 runs 16 residues. Trimming removed 5 bases from V and 3 bases from J; junction bases left unmatched: 9. In nucleotides, the CDR3 is TGTGCCAGCAGCCCCTACAGGGGAGTCGACACCGGGGAGCTGTTTTTT. Translated, it gives CASSPYRGVDTGELFF.

This clone came up a few times. The rearrangement uses TRBV6-1 and TRBJ1-2; no firm D call. Trimming stripped 8 bases from V and 4 bases from J, with 14 bases between. The CDR3 sequence is 13 residues long. The germline V gene encodes CDR1 MNHNS and CDR2 SASEGT. The CDR3 loop is CASSLYWSYGYTF. The CDR3 coding sequence is TGTGCCAGCTCACTGTACTGGTCCTATGGCTACACCTTC.

V usage is TRBV5-6 and J usage is TRBJ2-7; TRBD2 matches 14 bases. The CDR3 sequence is 15 residues long. Trimming removed 2 bases from V and 7 bases from J; junction bases left unmatched: 5. CDR1 is SGHDT, CDR2 YYEEEE, per germline. CDR3 residues: CASSLGTSGRREQYF. The CDR3 DNA is TGTGCCAGCAGCTTAGGGACTAGCGGGAGAAGGGAGCAGTACTTC.

J is TRBJ1-5 and V is TRBV30, with 7 bases matching TRBD1. The V and J ends lost 2 bases and 4 bases, in that order; junction bases with no gene match: 11. This CDR3 is 16 amino acids long. Germline V gene sequence: CDR1 GTSNPN, CDR2 SVGIG (reference sequence). CDR3 amino acids: CAWSPPRRTGNQPQHF. The CDR3 region has the DNA TGTGCCTGGAGTCCCCCCCGACGGACAGGTAATCAGCCCCAGCATTTT. The full variable domain, completed using reference TRBV30 and TRBJ1-5, is SQTIHQWPATLVQPVGSPLSLECTVEGTSNPNLYWYRQAAGRGLQLLFYSVGIGQISSEVPQNLSASRPQDRQFILSSKKLLLSDSGFYLCAWSPPRRTGNQPQHFGDGTRLSIL.

The V gene is TRBV15, the J gene TRBJ2-7; perhaps TRBD2 as D (6 bases). The CDR3 runs 15 residues. Trimming removed 0 bases from V and 5 bases from J, with 14 bases in between. Germline-derived CDR1 and CDR2 are LNHNV and YYDKDF (reference sequence). CDR3 sequence: CATSREGNGSHEQYF. As DNA, the CDR3 is TGTGCCACCAGCAGAGAGGGGAACGGGAGCCACGAGCAGTACTTC.

This clone was seen a few times. The chain recombines TRBV11-2 with TRBJ2-2; 9 bases map to TRBD1. Trimming removed 3 bases from V and 5 bases from J; junction bases left unmatched: 1. Germline lookup yields CDR1 SGHAT and CDR2 FQNNGV. The CDR3 loop spans 14 amino acids. This CDR3 reads CASSLGTGTGELFF. CDR3 DNA sequence: TGTGCCAGCAGCTTGGGGACAGGGACCGGGGAGCTGTTTTTT.

The chain combines TRBV7-9 with TRBJ1-1; D is ambiguous. From germline, CDR1 is SEHNR and CDR2 FQNEAQ (reference sequence). The CDR3 contains 19 residues. V lost 2 bases and J 5 bases, leaving 27 bases between the germline ends. The CDR3 nucleotides read TGTGCCAGCAGCTTAATCCGCCCCGGCGGTTACGTTAAGGGTACTGAAGCTTTCTTT. Protein: CASSLIRPGGYVKGTEAFF.

V gene TRBV28 combines with J gene TRBJ2-5, with TRBD1 matching over 7 bases. Germline CDR1 is MDHEN and CDR2 is SYDVKM. The junction had 3 bases not matched to a gene; V was cut back by 1 base and J by 1 base. The CDR3 contains 15 residues. This CDR3 reads CASSLSGTAQETQYF. CDR3 in DNA: TGTGCCAGCAGTTTATCGGGGACAGCCCAAGAGACCCAGTACTTC.

The chain carries TRBV5-1 and TRBJ2-2, with 8 bases that match TRBD2. J lost 7 bases, V lost 3 bases, and 17 bases had no gene match. Germline values: CDR1 SGHRS, CDR2 YFSETQ. This CDR3 is 18 amino acids long. Here the CDR3 reads CASSSEGTRASGIGELFF. The DNA for the CDR3 is TGCGCCAGCAGCTCGGAAGGGACTAGGGCAAGTGGAATCGGGGAGCTGTTTTTT.

The rearrangement joins TRBV5-5 to TRBJ1-5; no firm D call. CDR1 and CDR2 (germline): SGHKS, YYEKEE (reference sequence). V shed 0 bases and J shed 6 bases, with 10 bases lying between them. The CDR3 is 14 residues long. This chain's CDR3 is CASSLGEGIQPQHF. The CDR3 DNA reads as TGTGCCAGCAGCTTGGGAGAAGGGATTCAGCCCCAGCATTTT.

The chain recombines TRBV28 with TRBJ1-5; the D gene is possibly TRBD1 (5 bases). Germline assignment: CDR1 MDHEN and CDR2 SYDVKM. The CDR3 covers 17 residues. V was clipped by 4 bases and J by 1 base, with 17 bases between them. The CDR3 sequence is CASSSRHGQLSNQPQHF. In DNA, the CDR3 is TGTGCCAGCAGTTCCCGTCACGGACAACTAAGCAATCAGCCCCAGCATTTT.

The sample holds a few counts of this clone. The chain joins TRBV2 to TRBJ2-1; TRBD1 might be the D (6 bases). CDR1 SNHLY and CDR2 FYNNEI come from the germline V gene. The germline V and J ends were trimmed by 1 base and 11 bases, with 12 bases remaining between them. This CDR3 spans 13 amino acids. Written as DNA, the CDR3 is TGTGCCAGCAGTGAAGAGGGGGTGGTAAAGCAGTTCTTC. As protein: CASSEEGVVKQFF.

The rearrangement links TRBV9 to TRBJ2-3, with 7 nucleotides matching TRBD2. Unmatched junction bases numbered 13, after V lost 4 bases and J lost 2 bases. The CDR3 sequence is 17 residues long. CDR1 and CDR2 (germline): SGDLS, YYNGEE. The DNA for the CDR3 is TGTGCCAGCAGCCCCTCCAAGGCTAGCGGCAACACAGATACGCAGTATTTT. Residues: CASSPSKASGNTDTQYF.

The sample holds a few counts of this clone. The rearrangement links TRBV7-9 to TRBJ1-1; 8 bases fit TRBD1. Germline V gives CDR1 SEHNR, CDR2 FQNEAQ (reference sequence). The CDR3 has 16 residues. The junction had 9 bases not matched to a gene; V was cut back by 6 bases and J by 0 bases. The chain's CDR3 is CASSRPGTGLNTEAFF. CDR3 coding DNA: TGTGCCAGCAGTCGTCCCGGGACAGGTTTGAACACTGAAGCTTTCTTT.

The chain couples TRBV6-5 to TRBJ2-3, with 7 bases matching TRBD2. After removal of 6 bases from V and 3 bases from J, the junction contained 0 bases not matched to a gene. Germline V gene lookup returns CDR1 MNHEY and CDR2 SVGAGI. CDR3 size: 12 residues. CDR3 nucleotide sequence: TGTGCCAGCAGCGGGGGGACAGATACGCAGTATTTT. Translating gives CASSGGTDTQYF.

The chain has TRBV7-2 and TRBJ1-1; D might be TRBD1 (5 bases). Trimming took 1 base from V and 11 from J, leaving 23 bases between them. The CDR3 spans 16 residues. Germline CDR1 and CDR2: SGHTA and FQGNSA. The chain's CDR3 is CASSLEVGRVDTKAFF. As DNA, the CDR3 is TGTGCCAGCAGCTTAGAGGTAGGCAGGGTTGACACGAAGGCTTTCTTT.

This sequence joins TRBV6-1 and TRBJ2-7, with a tentative D call TRBD2 (7 bases). This CDR3 spans 16 amino acids. Germline loops: CDR1 MNHNS, CDR2 SASEGT. The germline V and J ends were trimmed by 3 bases and 0 bases, with 15 bases remaining between them. CDR3 sequence reads: CASSDLGGESSYEQYF. For the CDR3, the DNA is TGTGCCAGCAGTGATCTAGGGGGGGAGAGCTCCTACGAGCAGTACTTC.

In DNA, the CDR3 is TGTGCCAGTAGTATTTGGACAGCGAACACTGAAGCTTTCTTT. Residues: CASSIWTANTEAFF. The chain combines TRBV19 with TRBJ1-1; the D gene is possibly TRBD1 (6 bases). Germline V CDR1 and CDR2: LNHDA, SQIVND (reference sequence). V dropped 3 bases and J dropped 1 base, with 9 bases sitting between them. The CDR3 has 14 amino acids.

The rearrangement uses TRBV28 and TRBJ1-2; no definite D call. The CDR3 sequence is 11 residues long. Germline CDR1 and CDR2: MDHEN and SYDVKM. The V end lost 8 bases, the J end lost 7 bases, and 11 bases lay between the germline ends. In DNA, the CDR3 is TGTGCCAGCGGCCGAGCGGGTGGCTACACCTTC. Its translation is CASGRAGGYTF.

This clone was recorded only once. V and J are TRBV5-4 and TRBJ2-7; TRBD1 agrees at 10 bases. The V gene's germline CDR1 is SGHNT and CDR2 YYREEE (reference sequence). The CDR3 runs to 15 residues. V lost 4 bases to trimming and J lost 3 bases; unmatched junction nucleotides: 7. CDR3 loop: CASSPGTGVLYEQYF. The CDR3 bases are TGTGCCAGCAGCCCCGGGACAGGGGTGCTCTACGAGCAGTACTTC.